The 8 T cell receptor beta chains listed next were all sequenced from one sample in a study of blood T cell repertoires in COVID-19. TCRdb's table, derived via immunoSEQ multiplex PCR, lists solely in-frame clones and lacks some. The sample consists of 44,000 or so clones, approximately 87% of them appearing once. Material for sequencing was peripheral blood. These receptors came from a human donor in a cohort sampled during active COVID-19.

The J gene is TRBJ2-3, the V gene TRBV5-1; D is uncertain. Trimming shortened V by 5 bases and J by 5 bases, and 6 bases separated the two germline ends. Germline V lookup: CDR1 SGHRS, CDR2 YFSETQ. This CDR3 region has 11 residues. This CDR3 is CASREEDTQYF. In DNA, the CDR3 is TGCGCCAGCAGAGAGGAAGATACGCAGTATTTT. Complete variable domain (other parts from reference TRBV5-1 and TRBJ2-3): KAGVTQTPRYLIKTRGQQVTLSCSPISGHRSVSWYQQTPGQGLQFLFEYFSETQRNKGNFPGRFSGRQFSNSRSEMNVSTLELGDSALYLCASREEDTQYFGPGTRLTVL.

This rearrangement joins TRBV5-5 to TRBJ2-3; 14 bases align to TRBD2. With V trimmed by 4 bases and J by 7 bases, 11 bases remained unmatched. CDR1 SGHKS and CDR2 YYEKEE come from the germline V gene (reference sequence). The CDR3 spans 17 residues. Here the CDR3 reads CASSGSTSGGAYYTQYF. The CDR3, as DNA: TGTGCCAGCAGCGGGTCGACTAGCGGGGGGGCCTATTATACGCAGTATTTT. Complete variable domain (other parts from reference TRBV5-5 and TRBJ2-3): DAGVTQSPTHLIKTRGQQVTLRCSPISGHKSVSWYQQVLGQGPQFIFQYYEKEERGRGNFPDRFSARQFPNYSSELNVNALLLGDSALYLCASSGSTSGGAYYTQYFGPGTRLTVL.

The chain has TRBV12-5 and TRBJ2-1; TRBD2 matches 12 bases. The junction had 6 bases not matched to a gene; V was cut back by 2 bases and J by 4 bases. The germline V gene has CDR1 LGHNT and CDR2 FRNRAP. The CDR3 covers 17 residues. CDR3 region: CASGLHRTSGDYNEQFF. CDR3 in DNA: TGTGCTAGTGGTTTGCACCGGACTAGCGGGGATTACAATGAGCAGTTCTTC.

This rearrangement joins TRBV10-3 to TRBJ2-7; 8 bases map to TRBD1. V dropped 3 bases and J dropped 3; count of bases not matched to a gene: 10. This CDR3 region has 16 residues. From germline, CDR1 is ENHRY and CDR2 SYGVKD. The CDR3 region is CAISEPARGQSYEQYF. The CDR3 DNA sequence: TGTGCCATCAGTGAACCAGCCAGGGGGCAGAGCTACGAGCAGTACTTC.

A few counts support this clone. The gene calls are TRBV18 and TRBJ2-3; 10 nucleotides line up with TRBD2. Germline loops: CDR1 KGHSH, CDR2 LQKENI. The CDR3 length is 16 residues. V was pared by 3 bases and J by 3 bases, with 6 bases of the junction left unmatched. The CDR3 loop reads CASSPGSGGTTDTQYF. The CDR3 nucleotides are TGTGCCAGCTCACCCGGTAGCGGGGGGACAACAGATACGCAGTATTTT.

The J gene is TRBJ2-3, the V gene TRBV19; D is perhaps TRBD2 (6 bases). Germline assignment: CDR1 LNHDA and CDR2 SQIVND (reference sequence). V was clipped by 5 bases and J by 2 bases, with 11 bases between them. The CDR3 totals 14 residues. DNA for the CDR3: TGTGCCAGTAGTGTTCGGGGGATCACAGATACGCAGTATTTT. As protein: CASSVRGITDTQYF.

CDR3 protein: CASTLETQYF. The CDR3 bases are TGTGCCAGCACCTTAGAGACCCAGTACTTC. The rearrangement uses TRBV2 and TRBJ2-5, with D unresolved. This CDR3 has 10 residues. Germline V gene sequence: CDR1 SNHLY, CDR2 FYNNEI. V was shortened by 7 bases and J by 4 bases, with 4 bases between the two germline ends. Full variable domain (rest looked up from reference TRBV2 and TRBJ2-5): EPEVTQTPSHQVTQMGQEVILRCVPISNHLYFYWYRQILGQKVEFLVSFYNNEISEKSEIFDDQFSVERPDGSNFTLKIRSTKLEDSAMYFCASTLETQYFGPGTRLLVL.

The chain employs TRBV19 and TRBJ1-1; the D is unclear. The CDR3 runs 17 residues. Between the trimmed V and J ends, which lost 5 bases and 5 bases, there was a span of 24 bases. Germline V gene sequence: CDR1 LNHDA, CDR2 SQIVND (reference sequence). CDR3 DNA: TGTGCCAGTAGTTCGATTACCCCGTCCCGCGGTGGGACTGAAGCTTTCTTT. Its translation is CASSSITPSRGGTEAFF.